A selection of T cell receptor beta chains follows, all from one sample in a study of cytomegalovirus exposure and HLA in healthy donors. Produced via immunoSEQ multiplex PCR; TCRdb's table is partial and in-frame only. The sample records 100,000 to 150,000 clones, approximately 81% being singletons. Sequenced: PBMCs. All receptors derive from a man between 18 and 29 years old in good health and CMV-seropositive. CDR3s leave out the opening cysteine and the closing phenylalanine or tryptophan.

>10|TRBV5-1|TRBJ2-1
ASSLGRNEQF
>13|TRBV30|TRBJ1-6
AWTHEPRGSSPLH
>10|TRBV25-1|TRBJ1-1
ASRDRGVEAF
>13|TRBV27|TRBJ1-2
ASSPGQPVNYGYT
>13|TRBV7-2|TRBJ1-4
ASSLAGQENEKLF
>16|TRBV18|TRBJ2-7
ASSPTTERQGTNYEQY
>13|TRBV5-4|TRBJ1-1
ASTSGTGLNTEAF
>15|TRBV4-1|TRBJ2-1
ASSQDLTKVVYNEQF
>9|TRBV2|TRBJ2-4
ASRWTRSPR
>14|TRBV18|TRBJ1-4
ASSPRADSTNEKLF
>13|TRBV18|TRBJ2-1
ASSPLGTLRHEQF
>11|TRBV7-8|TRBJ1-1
ASSPNGGFGAF
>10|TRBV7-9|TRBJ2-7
ASSRHKGEQY
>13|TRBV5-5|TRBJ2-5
ASSLVLQREETQY
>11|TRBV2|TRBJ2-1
ASSLGGSNEQF
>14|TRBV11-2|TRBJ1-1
ASSPSGERTGAEAF
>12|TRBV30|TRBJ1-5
AWSLGGGGQPQH
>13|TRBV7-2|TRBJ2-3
ASSLASGRADTQY
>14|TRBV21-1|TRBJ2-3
ASSKGAGKNTDTQY
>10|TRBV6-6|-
ASSKISYEQY
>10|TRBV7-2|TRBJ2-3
ASSLPRGPIH
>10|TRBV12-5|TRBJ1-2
ASGLGRGGYT
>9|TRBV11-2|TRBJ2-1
ATRGPNEQF
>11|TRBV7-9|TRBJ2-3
ASSSSLLGTQY
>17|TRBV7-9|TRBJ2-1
ASSFETGLAGGRRHEQF
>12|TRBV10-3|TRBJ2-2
AISALANTGELF